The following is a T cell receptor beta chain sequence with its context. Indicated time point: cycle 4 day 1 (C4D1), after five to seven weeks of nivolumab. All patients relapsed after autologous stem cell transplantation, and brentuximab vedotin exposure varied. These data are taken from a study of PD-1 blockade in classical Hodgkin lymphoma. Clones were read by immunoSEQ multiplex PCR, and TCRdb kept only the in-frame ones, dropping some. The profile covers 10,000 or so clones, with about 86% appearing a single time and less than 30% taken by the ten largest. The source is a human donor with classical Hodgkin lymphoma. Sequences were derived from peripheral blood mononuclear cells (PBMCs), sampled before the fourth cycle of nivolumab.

The CDR3 is CASSQNLARTSGGGFADTQYF. CDR3 in DNA: TGCGCCAGCAGCCAAAATTTGGCTCGGACTAGCGGGGGAGGATTTGCAGATACGCAGTATTTT. The chain joins TRBV4-1 to TRBJ2-3; TRBD2 matches 13 bases. The V and J ends lost 2 bases and 4 bases, in that order; junction bases with no gene match: 18. Germline loops: CDR1 MGHRA, CDR2 YSYEKL. This CDR3 comprises 21 residues.